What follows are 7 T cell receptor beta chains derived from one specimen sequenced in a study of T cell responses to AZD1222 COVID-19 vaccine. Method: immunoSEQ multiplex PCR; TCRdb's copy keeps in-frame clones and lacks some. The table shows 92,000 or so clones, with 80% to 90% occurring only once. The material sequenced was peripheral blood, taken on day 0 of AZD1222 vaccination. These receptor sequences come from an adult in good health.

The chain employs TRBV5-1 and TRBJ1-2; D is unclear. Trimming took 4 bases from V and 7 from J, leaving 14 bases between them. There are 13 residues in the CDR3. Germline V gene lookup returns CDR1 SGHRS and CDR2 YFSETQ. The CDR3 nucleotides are TGCGCCAGCAGCGCCCCCCCCGACGGTGGCTACACCTTC. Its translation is CASSAPPDGGYTF.

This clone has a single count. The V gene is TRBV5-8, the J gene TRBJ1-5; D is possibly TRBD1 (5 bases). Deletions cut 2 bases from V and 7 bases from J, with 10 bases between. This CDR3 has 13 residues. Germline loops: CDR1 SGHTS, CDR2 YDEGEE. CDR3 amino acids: CASSLWGPQPQHF. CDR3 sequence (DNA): TGTGCCAGCAGCTTATGGGGACCCCAGCCCCAGCATTTT.

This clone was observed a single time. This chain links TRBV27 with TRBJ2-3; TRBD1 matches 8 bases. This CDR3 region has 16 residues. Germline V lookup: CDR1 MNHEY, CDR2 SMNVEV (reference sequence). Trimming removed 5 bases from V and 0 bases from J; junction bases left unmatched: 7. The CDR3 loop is CASSNRGALSTDTQYF. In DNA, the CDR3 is TGTGCCAGCAGTAACAGGGGGGCGCTAAGCACAGATACGCAGTATTTT.

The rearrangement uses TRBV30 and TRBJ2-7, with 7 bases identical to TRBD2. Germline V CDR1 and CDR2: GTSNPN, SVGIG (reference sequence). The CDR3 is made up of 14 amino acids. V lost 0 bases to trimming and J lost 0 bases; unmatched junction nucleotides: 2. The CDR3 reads CAWSVAGSSYEQYF. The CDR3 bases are TGTGCCTGGAGTGTAGCGGGGAGCTCCTACGAGCAGTACTTC.

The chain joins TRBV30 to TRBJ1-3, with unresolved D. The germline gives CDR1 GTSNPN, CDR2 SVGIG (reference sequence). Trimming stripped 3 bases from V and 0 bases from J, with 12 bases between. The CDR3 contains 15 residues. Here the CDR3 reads CAWRRKGDSGNTIYF. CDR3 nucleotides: TGTGCCTGGAGGAGGAAAGGTGACTCTGGAAACACCATATATTTT.

In nucleotides, the CDR3 is TGTGCCACCAGCAGAGACCCCGGACAGGGGACAACCGGGGAGCTGTTTTTT. This translates into CATSRDPGQGTTGELFF. The chain combines TRBV15 with TRBJ2-2; TRBD1 matches at 9 bases. Trimming at V came to 0 bases and at J to 5 bases, leaving 7 bases not matched to a gene. The germline CDR1 and CDR2 sequences are LNHNV and YYDKDF (reference sequence). The length of the CDR3 is 17 residues. Looking up the rest from reference TRBV15 and TRBJ2-2 gives the full variable domain: DAMVIQNPRYQVTQFGKPVTLSCSQTLNHNVMYWYQQKSSQAPKLLFHYYDKDFNNEADTPDNFQSRRPNTSFCFLDIRSPGLGDTAMYLCATSRDPGQGTTGELFFGEGSRLTVL.

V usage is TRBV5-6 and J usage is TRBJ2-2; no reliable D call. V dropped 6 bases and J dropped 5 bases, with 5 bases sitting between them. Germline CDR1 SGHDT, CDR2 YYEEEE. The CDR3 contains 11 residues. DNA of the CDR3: TGTGCCAGCATTCTTACCGGGGAGCTGTTTTTT. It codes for CASILTGELFF.